This TCR beta chain derives from a study of human T cells and chemical hapten exposure (dated by TCRdb to 2020 to 2023). Describing the broader study: For sensitization, 2% DPC in acetone was applied to a roughly 2 cm by roughly 2 cm area of upper inner arm skin. Alopecia areata with under or over 50% scalp involvement, alopecia totalis and alopecia universalis were represented in the patient cohort, which was mostly female. Patch testing was performed on the upper back with Finn chambers containing 0.01% DPC, and the patch tests were scored after 6 days according to International Contact Dermatitis Research Group standards. Libraries were pooled for sequencing, and variation in per-sample TCR yields was attributed mainly to small differences in library volumes within the pool. Twenty-nine alopecia patients gave blood for TCR sequencing at one to four time points (pre-sensitization, 2, 6 and 24 weeks). Patient blood was sampled pre-sensitization (week 0) and at 2, 6 and about 24 weeks after DPC sensitization. This study followed changes in the peripheral blood TCR repertoire in vivo during primary and secondary sensitization of alopecia patients to the hapten diphenylcyclopropenone (DPC). Throughout the study period of about 22 weeks, patients also received therapeutic DPC doses to the scalp every week. General study outcomes and caveats: Expanded TCRs formed significantly more large CDR3 similarity clusters than pre-sensitization or healthy control sets, consistent with antigen-driven responses. The number of PT1 expanded TCRs positively correlated with patch test score, significant at thresholds 8, 16 and 32 but not 4. After repeated subsampling, the strength of the expansion versus patch-test correlation and the threshold at which it became significant changed. Alopecia, a presumed autoimmune disease, was present in all patients, so the immune response of the patients might differ from that of healthy individuals. DPC sensitization did not change how many TCRs were above 1 in 1000 frequency, and no evidence was found of alterations in global repertoire structure.

There are 12 amino acids in the CDR3, from cysteine to phenylalanine inclusive. Just the 36-base CDR3 DNA is kept, in frame starting at base 1. The germline V end is reduced by 5 bases and the J end by 4 bases; junction bases left unmatched: 4. Per the germline V gene (reference sequence), DFQATT is the CDR1 and SNEGSKA is the CDR2. The time point label corresponds to: patch test 2, 6 weeks after DPC sensitization. The sample's treatment or condition label, decoded: therapeutic diphenylcyclopropenone sensitization with weekly scalp DPC. At each patch-test visit, blood was drawn before the patch test was applied. Patients were eligible if aged 18 to 70, diagnosed with alopecia and judged suitable for DPC therapy, and pregnant patients were excluded. Total RNA was extracted from unfractionated whole blood that had been collected in Tempus Blood RNA tubes. The library was built by means of RACE. The sequencer was a NextSeq 500. Library preparation attached unique molecular identifiers to individual cDNA molecules for quantitative, reproducible TCR counting. Each blood RNA sample was used to sequence both TCR alpha and TCR beta chains. As for the original processing: The median number of TCRs per sample was over 95,000, ranging from roughly 20,000 to 700,000. V, J and CDR3 annotation of the TCR reads was performed with the Decombinator software suite. For the PS versus PT1 abundance plots, all samples were subsampled to the same number of TCRs (28,000). TCRs were defined as expanded if absent before sensitization and observed at least eight times at the 2-week time point. The public sequencing data were trimmed at Q25 with fastp and processed into clonotypes with MiXCR by TCRdb, which kept only in-frame beta chains. All rows with the same CDR3 protein become a single entry with the most common DNA and genes. The V and J calls were not made by the authors but by TCRdb's processing. The sample table shows approximately 82,000 distinct CDR3 sequences, and 6.5% to 8.5% are seen once. Of the sample, 1.3% falls within the top ten clones.

This clonotype came up many times. Its antigen target is currently unknown. One base away there is no much larger clone; base qualities are not given. This clonotype was obtained from a woman aged 25 to 39 with alopecia areata. Some clones in this sample may be carry-over from other donors' samples. This chain is built from TRBV20-1 and TRBJ1-2, with 7 junctional bases fitting TRBD1. This sample comprised whole blood, obtained in connection with sensitization to the hapten diphenylcyclopropenone (DPC). The DNA sequence is as follows: TGCAGTGCTGGGACAGACATCTATGGCTACACCTTC. Its product reads: CSAGTDIYGYTF.